Included here is one TCR beta chain sequence, with context. Its target is not known. This entry belongs to a study of shared clonotypes between healthy human individuals. As for the study in general: Every donor yielded three CD4 naive, three CD4 memory, two CD8 naive and one CD8 memory plate.

The CDR3 has 14 amino acids. Germline assignment: CDR1 PRHDT and CDR2 FYEKMQ (reference sequence). The V end lost 3 bases, the J end lost 1 base, and 10 bases lay between the germline ends. Several immunoSEQ 96-well plates shared each subset's DNA, each plate a replicate. Generated by immunoSEQ multiplex PCR, the TCRdb table keeps only in-frame clones and is missing some. The data show some 580,000 clones, 95% to 98% seen once. Naivety among CD8 cells was defined by CD45RO negativity and positive CCR7 selection, thereby excluding terminally differentiated effector memory CD45RA+ cells. Study results and caveats: Compared with clonotypes that all four donors shared, non-shared clonotypes had lower generation probabilities. An anticipated effect of sequencing depth on clonotype sharing among donors was recognized.

This clonotype was sampled from a man in his thirties or forties in good health. The sequenced sample consisted of naive CD8+ T cells sorted from blood. The rearrangement links TRBV13 to TRBJ2-7; D is possibly TRBD2 (5 bases). Here the CDR3 reads CASSFRTRSYEQYF. CDR3 coding DNA: TGTGCCAGCAGCTTTAGGACTCGTTCCTACGAGCAGTACTTC.